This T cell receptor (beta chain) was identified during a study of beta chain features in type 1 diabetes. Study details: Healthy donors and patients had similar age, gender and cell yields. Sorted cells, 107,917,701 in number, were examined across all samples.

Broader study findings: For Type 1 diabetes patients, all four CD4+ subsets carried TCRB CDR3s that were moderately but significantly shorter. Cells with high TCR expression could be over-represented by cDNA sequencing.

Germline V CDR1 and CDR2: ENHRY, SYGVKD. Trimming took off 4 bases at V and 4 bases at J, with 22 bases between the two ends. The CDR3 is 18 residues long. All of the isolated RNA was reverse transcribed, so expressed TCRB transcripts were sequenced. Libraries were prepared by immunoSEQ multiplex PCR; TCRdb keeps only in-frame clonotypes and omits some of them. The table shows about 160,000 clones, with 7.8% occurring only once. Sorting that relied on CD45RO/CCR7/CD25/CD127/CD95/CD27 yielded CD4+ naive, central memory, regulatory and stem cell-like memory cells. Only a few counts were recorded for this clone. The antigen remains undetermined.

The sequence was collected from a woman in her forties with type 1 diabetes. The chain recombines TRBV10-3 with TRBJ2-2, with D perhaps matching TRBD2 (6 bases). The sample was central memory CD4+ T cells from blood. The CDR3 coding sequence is TGTGCCATCAGTGCACGTGCGGGGCAACCCGCCACCACCGGGGAGCTGTTTTTT. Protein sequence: CAISARAGQPATTGELFF.